These T cell receptor beta chains were read from a single sample in a study of shared clonotypes between healthy human individuals. The protocol was immunoSEQ multiplex PCR, while the TCRdb copy is restricted to in-frame clones and leaves out a portion. Found here are under 600,000 clones, 98% of them singletons; the top ten hold 0.25% to 0.35%. The source material was naive CD8+ T cells sorted from blood. The receptors were sampled from a man in his thirties or forties in good health. Both conserved end residues are part of each CDR3. The D gene is left open where the match is weak. A row's size may be missing; if present it is once, few, many or a size class.

clone_size: once
j_call: TRBJ2-2
v_call: TRBV5-5
d_call: -
cdr3_nt: TGTGCCAGCAGCCCAGGGGATTGGGCCGGGGAGCTGTTTTTT
cdr3_aa: CASSPGDWAGELFF

clone_size: -
j_call: TRBJ2-1
v_call: TRBV10-1
d_call: TRBD2
cdr3_nt: TGCGCCAGCAGTCCCGGACTAGCGGGAGCGTACAATGAGCAGTTCTTC
cdr3_aa: CASSPGLAGAYNEQFF

clone_size: -
j_call: TRBJ1-1
v_call: TRBV5-1
d_call: -
cdr3_nt: TGCGCCAGCAGCTTGGTAGGGGTGAACACTGAAGCTTTCTTT
cdr3_aa: CASSLVGVNTEAFF

clone_size: -
j_call: TRBJ2-5
v_call: TRBV5-1
d_call: -
cdr3_nt: TGCGCCAGCAGCCCCTCCCGGGGGCGGGTTGGAGAGACCCAGTACTTC
cdr3_aa: CASSPSRGRVGETQYF

clone_size: -
j_call: TRBJ2-5
v_call: TRBV18
d_call: -
cdr3_nt: TGTGCCAGCTCACCAGTGGCAGGGGTGCGGGAGACCCAGTACTTC
cdr3_aa: CASSPVAGVRETQYF

clone_size: -
j_call: TRBJ2-1
v_call: TRBV28
d_call: TRBD2
cdr3_nt: TGTGCCAGCAGTTTCCTAGCGGACTCCTACAATGAGCAGTTCTTC
cdr3_aa: CASSFLADSYNEQFF

clone_size: -
j_call: TRBJ2-7
v_call: TRBV7-9
d_call: TRBD2
cdr3_nt: TGTGCCAGCAGCTTAGCTGCCCGACTAGCGGGAGATCCGAACGAGCAGTACTTC
cdr3_aa: CASSLAARLAGDPNEQYF

clone_size: -
j_call: TRBJ2-1
v_call: TRBV6-4
d_call: -
cdr3_nt: TGTGCCGCGGGGCGCTACAATGAGCAGTTCTTC
cdr3_aa: CAAGRYNEQFF

clone_size: -
j_call: TRBJ2-2
v_call: TRBV4-1
d_call: -
cdr3_nt: TGCGCCAGCAGCCAAAACCCTAAGCAGGAGACCGGGGAGCTGTTTTTT
cdr3_aa: CASSQNPKQETGELFF

clone_size: -
j_call: TRBJ2-3
v_call: TRBV7-9
d_call: -
cdr3_nt: TGTGCCAGCAGCTGGACAGCTAGCACAGATACGCAGTATTTT
cdr3_aa: CASSWTASTDTQYF

clone_size: -
j_call: TRBJ1-1
v_call: TRBV27
d_call: -
cdr3_nt: TGTGCCAGCAGTTTATTTAGGGAGAACACTGAAGCTTTCTTT
cdr3_aa: CASSLFRENTEAFF

clone_size: -
j_call: TRBJ2-7
v_call: TRBV7-9
d_call: TRBD1
cdr3_nt: TGTGCCAGCAGCCCAAGGGGGACAGGGATCCACGAGCAGTACTTC
cdr3_aa: CASSPRGTGIHEQYF

clone_size: -
j_call: TRBJ2-5
v_call: TRBV7-9
d_call: -
cdr3_nt: TGTGCCAGCAGCTCCTACCTCCGGGACCAAGAGACCCAGTACTTC
cdr3_aa: CASSSYLRDQETQYF

clone_size: -
j_call: TRBJ2-6
v_call: TRBV5-1
d_call: TRBD1
cdr3_nt: TGCGCCAGCAGCTGGCAGCCAACAGGGGATGGGGCCAACGTCCTGACTTTC
cdr3_aa: CASSWQPTGDGANVLTF

clone_size: -
j_call: TRBJ2-3
v_call: TRBV5-8
d_call: -
cdr3_nt: TGTGCCAGCAGCGGAACGGACAGTGGGGCAGATACGCAGTATTTT
cdr3_aa: CASSGTDSGADTQYF

clone_size: -
j_call: TRBJ2-1
v_call: TRBV12-5
d_call: -
cdr3_nt: TGTGCTAGTGGTTCCCCCCATCACCGGGAAACCGATGAGCAGTTCTTC
cdr3_aa: CASGSPHHRETDEQFF

clone_size: -
j_call: TRBJ2-7
v_call: TRBV7-9
d_call: -
cdr3_nt: TGTGCCAGCAGCTTCGAGACCTACGAGCAGTACTTC
cdr3_aa: CASSFETYEQYF

clone_size: -
j_call: TRBJ2-5
v_call: TRBV6-1
d_call: -
cdr3_nt: TGTGCCAGCAGTGAATCTCTGACCCAGTACTTC
cdr3_aa: CASSESLTQYF

clone_size: -
j_call: TRBJ2-7
v_call: TRBV6-1
d_call: TRBD2
cdr3_nt: TGTGCCACGACTAACGGCGGGAGGCTCGAGCAGTACTTC
cdr3_aa: CATTNGGRLEQYF

clone_size: -
j_call: TRBJ2-3
v_call: TRBV29-1
d_call: TRBD1
cdr3_nt: TGCAGCGCCTGGGGGGTATACAGGGGGATCAGCCCAGATACGCAGTATTTT
cdr3_aa: CSAWGVYRGISPDTQYF

clone_size: -
j_call: TRBJ1-4
v_call: TRBV4-1
d_call: -
cdr3_nt: TGCGCCAGCAGCCAACAGTATAATGAAAAACTGTTTTTT
cdr3_aa: CASSQQYNEKLFF

clone_size: once
j_call: TRBJ2-1
v_call: TRBV7-9
d_call: TRBD2
cdr3_nt: TGTGCCAGCAGCAAAACGGGACTAGCGGGAGTGGGTGAGCAGTTCTTC
cdr3_aa: CASSKTGLAGVGEQFF

clone_size: -
j_call: TRBJ2-3
v_call: TRBV29-1
d_call: TRBD2
cdr3_nt: TGCAGCGTTGAACCAGTTCGGGGGGCTGTTGGACTAGCGGGAGAAAGTCTGGCCACAGATACGCAGTATTTT
cdr3_aa: CSVEPVRGAVGLAGESLATDTQYF

clone_size: -
j_call: TRBJ1-1
v_call: TRBV4-2
d_call: -
cdr3_nt: TGTGCCAGCAGCCAAGGGGCCCCAGGGATCTCTGAAGCTTTCTTT
cdr3_aa: CASSQGAPGISEAFF

clone_size: -
j_call: TRBJ2-1
v_call: TRBV6-6
d_call: TRBD1
cdr3_nt: TGTGCCAGCAGTGGGACAGGCGATACCTACAATGAGCAGTTCTTC
cdr3_aa: CASSGTGDTYNEQFF

clone_size: -
j_call: TRBJ1-1
v_call: TRBV30
d_call: -
cdr3_nt: TGTGCCTGGGAGTCAAATGGGGGGACTGAAGCTTTCTTT
cdr3_aa: CAWESNGGTEAFF

clone_size: -
j_call: TRBJ1-1
v_call: TRBV6-1
d_call: TRBD1
cdr3_nt: TGTGCCAGCAGTGCTTCCGGGACAGGGGGCTCTAGCACTGAAGCTTTCTTT
cdr3_aa: CASSASGTGGSSTEAFF

clone_size: -
j_call: TRBJ1-5
v_call: TRBV19
d_call: TRBD1
cdr3_nt: TGTGCCAGTACCGGGACAGGAGAACTCCAGCCCCAGCATTTT
cdr3_aa: CASTGTGELQPQHF

clone_size: once
j_call: TRBJ2-1
v_call: TRBV28
d_call: TRBD2
cdr3_nt: TGTGCCAGCAGTTTGGGGCTAGCGGTTTACAATGAGCAGTTCTTC
cdr3_aa: CASSLGLAVYNEQFF

clone_size: -
j_call: TRBJ1-4
v_call: TRBV5-1
d_call: -
cdr3_nt: TGCGCCAGCAGCCTGACAGTCGGTGAGGCTGCGGAAAAACTGTTTTTT
cdr3_aa: CASSLTVGEAAEKLFF

clone_size: -
j_call: TRBJ2-1
v_call: TRBV4-3
d_call: TRBD1
cdr3_nt: TGCGCCAGCAGCCATACGTCCGGGACAGACAATGAGCAGTTCTTC
cdr3_aa: CASSHTSGTDNEQFF

clone_size: -
j_call: TRBJ2-1
v_call: TRBV5-4
d_call: -
cdr3_nt: TGTGCCAGCAGCTTCGGAGGAGGCCGAAACAATGAGCAGTTCTTC
cdr3_aa: CASSFGGGRNNEQFF

clone_size: -
j_call: TRBJ2-7
v_call: TRBV29-1
d_call: -
cdr3_nt: TGCAGCGTGTGGGGTCGGGGGTCCCCCTACGAGCAGTACTTC
cdr3_aa: CSVWGRGSPYEQYF

clone_size: -
j_call: TRBJ2-6
v_call: TRBV7-9
d_call: TRBD2
cdr3_nt: TGTGCCAGCACCCCGGGGGGACTCTCTGGGGCCAACGTCCTGACTTTC
cdr3_aa: CASTPGGLSGANVLTF

clone_size: -
j_call: TRBJ1-1
v_call: TRBV10-2
d_call: -
cdr3_nt: TGCGCCAGCAGTGAGAGCCTGAGGGGGATATCCACTGAAGCTTTCTTT
cdr3_aa: CASSESLRGISTEAFF

clone_size: -
j_call: TRBJ2-1
v_call: TRBV11-2
d_call: TRBD1
cdr3_nt: TGTGCCAGCAGCTTAACATCCGGGACAGTCAACAATGAGCAGTTCTTC
cdr3_aa: CASSLTSGTVNNEQFF

clone_size: -
j_call: TRBJ2-3
v_call: TRBV5-6
d_call: TRBD2
cdr3_nt: TGTGCCAGCAGTTTCGACCTAGCGGGAGCGGGGTCAGATACGCAGTATTTT
cdr3_aa: CASSFDLAGAGSDTQYF

clone_size: -
j_call: TRBJ2-1
v_call: TRBV10-2
d_call: -
cdr3_nt: TGCGCCAGCAGTGAGATCGTTAGCGCCATGTACAATGAGCAGTTCTTC
cdr3_aa: CASSEIVSAMYNEQFF

clone_size: -
j_call: TRBJ2-7
v_call: TRBV5-1
d_call: -
cdr3_nt: TGCGCCAGCAGCTTTGGGGTAGCCTACGAGCAGTACTTC
cdr3_aa: CASSFGVAYEQYF

clone_size: -
j_call: TRBJ2-7
v_call: TRBV6-5
d_call: TRBD2
cdr3_nt: TGTGCCAGCAGTTACCCGCTAGCGGGTAACCTCTACGAGCAGTACTTC
cdr3_aa: CASSYPLAGNLYEQYF

clone_size: -
j_call: TRBJ2-7
v_call: TRBV7-9
d_call: TRBD2
cdr3_nt: TGTGCCAGCAGCTTACTAGCGGGGTACGAGCAGTACTTC
cdr3_aa: CASSLLAGYEQYF

clone_size: -
j_call: TRBJ2-1
v_call: TRBV11-3
d_call: TRBD2
cdr3_nt: TGTGCCAGCAGCCCCGGAATTTCTAGCGGGAGTCAGAATGAGCAGTTCTTC
cdr3_aa: CASSPGISSGSQNEQFF

clone_size: -
j_call: TRBJ2-1
v_call: TRBV11-2
d_call: -
cdr3_nt: TGTGCCAGCAGCGATACCGGCGGTCCCTACAATGAGCAGTTCTTC
cdr3_aa: CASSDTGGPYNEQFF

clone_size: -
j_call: TRBJ2-3
v_call: TRBV9
d_call: TRBD2
cdr3_nt: TGTGCCAGCAGCGTAGCTACGACTAGCGGCACAGATACGCAGTATTTT
cdr3_aa: CASSVATTSGTDTQYF

clone_size: -
j_call: TRBJ2-7
v_call: TRBV5-4
d_call: TRBD1
cdr3_nt: TGTGCCAGCAGCTGGGACAGGGGGCGCTACGAGCAGTACTTC
cdr3_aa: CASSWDRGRYEQYF

clone_size: -
j_call: TRBJ2-2
v_call: TRBV5-4
d_call: -
cdr3_nt: TGTGCCAGCAGCTTGGGTTTGCTGACCGGGGAGCTGTTTTTT
cdr3_aa: CASSLGLLTGELFF

clone_size: once
j_call: TRBJ2-7
v_call: TRBV27
d_call: -
cdr3_nt: TGTGCCAGCAGTCCGGGAGTTGCCCCCTACGAGCAGTACTTC
cdr3_aa: CASSPGVAPYEQYF

clone_size: -
j_call: TRBJ2-7
v_call: TRBV5-6
d_call: TRBD1
cdr3_nt: TGTGCCAGCAGCTTGGGAAGACAGGGCGTCTCCTACGAGCAGTACTTC
cdr3_aa: CASSLGRQGVSYEQYF

clone_size: -
j_call: TRBJ2-7
v_call: TRBV19
d_call: TRBD2
cdr3_nt: TGTGCCAGTAGTTCGACTAGCGGGAGGTTTTACGAGCAGTACTTC
cdr3_aa: CASSSTSGRFYEQYF

clone_size: -
j_call: TRBJ1-1
v_call: TRBV11-1
d_call: -
cdr3_nt: TGTGCCAGCAGCTTGGGGCACACTGAAGCTTTCTTT
cdr3_aa: CASSLGHTEAFF

clone_size: -
j_call: TRBJ1-2
v_call: TRBV5-3
d_call: -
cdr3_nt: TGTGCCAGAGGGTCAGAGGGGTCCATCTATGGCTACACCTTC
cdr3_aa: CARGSEGSIYGYTF

clone_size: -
j_call: TRBJ2-5
v_call: TRBV25-1
d_call: -
cdr3_nt: TGTGCCAGCAGTGAATTGGCTTCGAGGGACCAGTACTTC
cdr3_aa: CASSELASRDQYF

clone_size: -
j_call: TRBJ1-3
v_call: TRBV7-9
d_call: -
cdr3_nt: TGTGCCAGCAGCTTAGTCGAGAGCTCTGGAAACACCATATATTTT
cdr3_aa: CASSLVESSGNTIYF

clone_size: once
j_call: TRBJ2-7
v_call: TRBV2
d_call: -
cdr3_nt: TGTGCCAGCAAACGGGAAGAGGGAGACTACGAGCAGTACTTC
cdr3_aa: CASKREEGDYEQYF

clone_size: -
j_call: TRBJ2-2
v_call: TRBV5-5
d_call: -
cdr3_nt: TGTGCCAGCAGCTACAGGAACACCGGGGAGCTGTTTTTT
cdr3_aa: CASSYRNTGELFF

clone_size: -
j_call: TRBJ2-7
v_call: TRBV6-1
d_call: TRBD2
cdr3_nt: TGTGCCAGCAGTGAGGGGACTAGCGGATACTACGAGCAGTACTTC
cdr3_aa: CASSEGTSGYYEQYF

clone_size: -
j_call: TRBJ2-1
v_call: TRBV9
d_call: TRBD2
cdr3_nt: TGTGCCAGCAGCGTTGGGATAATAGCGGGAGAACGGTTGAATGAGCAGTTCTTC
cdr3_aa: CASSVGIIAGERLNEQFF